This entry lists 18 T cell receptor beta chains sequenced from one sample in a study of blood T cell repertoires in COVID-19 (dated by TCRdb to the early 2020s). The library was produced with the immunoSEQ multiplex PCR assay. TCRdb limited this immuneACCESS table to in-frame rearrangements with V and J called. A share of clones is missing; checked studies link under half to unresolved V genes, and the rest is unexplained. For this sample the table gives about 170,000 clones, of which around four fifths were detected only once. The ten largest make up 15% to 20% of the sample. Sample: peripheral blood. All receptors come from a woman in her sixties or seventies who had recovered from COVID-19.

The rearrangement uses TRBV5-1 and TRBJ1-1, with a weak D call TRBD1 (5 bases). The CDR3 sequence is 13 residues long. The V gene lost 0 bases and the J gene lost 5 bases, with 8 bases spanning the gap. In germline, CDR1 is SGHRS, CDR2 YFSETQ. CDR3 sequence: CASSLEGRTEAFF. The CDR3 region has the DNA TGCGCCAGCAGCTTGGAGGGGAGGACTGAAGCTTTCTTT.

The chain recombines TRBV4-1 with TRBJ1-2; 7 bases agree with TRBD1. Germline lookup yields CDR1 MGHRA and CDR2 YSYEKL. J gave up 8 bases and V 4 bases, and 7 bases lay outside the gene matches. The CDR3 covers 13 residues. The CDR3 nucleotides are TGCGCCAGCAGCCCCAGGGGGTTTTGGGGCTACACCTTC. Encoded protein: CASSPRGFWGYTF.

By share of the sample, this clone is medium-sized. Distinct nucleotide sequences in the sample also encode this CDR3. The chain employs TRBV5-1 and TRBJ1-1; the D is unclear. Germline values: CDR1 SGHRS, CDR2 YFSETQ. V gave up 0 bases and J gave up 1 base, with 7 bases separating them. This CDR3 contains 14 residues. This CDR3 is CASSLGAGNTEAFF. The CDR3 DNA reads TGCGCCAGCAGCTTGGGTGCGGGGAACACTGAAGCTTTCTTT.

As regards this clone: A read error may produce the germline difference seen at one junction end. V gene TRBV28 combines with J gene TRBJ2-5; D perhaps matches TRBD1 (6 bases). This CDR3 has 11 residues. Germline V lookup: CDR1 MDHEN, CDR2 SYDVKM. The CDR3 region has the DNA TGTGCCAGCAGCCGACAGGCCCGCCCCAACTTC. This sequence encodes CASSRQARPNF.

The chain recombines TRBV2 with TRBJ1-5; 7 bases match TRBD1. This CDR3 comprises 14 residues. Per germline, CDR1 SNHLY and CDR2 FYNNEI. V gave up 6 bases and J gave up 5 bases; unmatched junction bases: 7. As DNA, the CDR3 is TGTGCCAGCAGAGGGACAGAGAGGGATCAGCCCCAGCATTTT. It codes for CASRGTERDQPQHF. The whole variable domain, remainder taken from reference TRBV2 and TRBJ1-5, is EPEVTQTPSHQVTQMGQEVILRCVPISNHLYFYWYRQILGQKVEFLVSFYNNEISEKSEIFDDQFSVERPDGSNFTLKIRSTKLEDSAMYFCASRGTERDQPQHFGDGTRLSIL.

The chain is built from TRBV18 and TRBJ1-3; D possibly corresponds to TRBD1 (5 bases). The CDR3 sequence is 15 residues long. Per germline, CDR1 KGHSH and CDR2 LQKENI. Trimming removed 0 bases from V and 7 bases from J, with 13 bases in between. Here the CDR3 reads CASSPPGPGGNTIYF. CDR3 nucleotides: TGTGCCAGCTCACCACCGGGGCCCGGAGGGAACACCATATATTTT.

This chain connects TRBV4-1 to TRBJ2-1; 11 bases agree with TRBD2. Germline V gene sequence: CDR1 MGHRA, CDR2 YSYEKL. V was pared by 3 bases and J by 8 bases, with 12 bases of the junction left unmatched. This CDR3 is built from 17 residues. DNA of the CDR3: TGCGCCAGCAGCCAGGCGACTAGCGGGGAAGGTAGGGATGAGCAGTTCTTC. Its translation is CASSQATSGEGRDEQFF.

The CDR3 bases are TGCAGTGCTAGTAGCGGGCCCGACAATGAGCAGTTCTTC. It codes for CSASSGPDNEQFF. This rearrangement joins TRBV20-1 to TRBJ2-1; 7 positions match TRBD2. The germline V gene encodes CDR1 DFQATT and CDR2 SNEGSKA (reference sequence). V shed 3 bases and J 5 bases; nucleotides not matched to a gene: 4. This CDR3 comprises 13 residues.

The J gene is TRBJ1-1, the V gene TRBV7-2, with 7 bases lining up with TRBD1. V was clipped by 2 bases and J by 6 bases; unmatched bases: 3. CDR3 size: 13 residues. The germline V gene has CDR1 SGHTA and CDR2 FQGNSA. The CDR3 protein is CASSLRQGAEAFF. The CDR3 nucleotides are TGTGCCAGCAGCTTAAGGCAGGGGGCTGAAGCTTTCTTT.

The chain couples TRBV11-3 to TRBJ1-5, with D perhaps matching TRBD1 (6 bases). V gave up 5 bases and J gave up 0 bases, with 14 bases separating them. CDR3 length: 16 amino acids. Germline V gene sequence: CDR1 SGHNT, CDR2 YENEEA. The CDR3 here is CASSPQGPYSNQPQHF. The CDR3 DNA is TGTGCCAGCAGCCCCCAGGGGCCCTATAGCAATCAGCCCCAGCATTTT.

J is TRBJ1-4 and V is TRBV28; D might be TRBD1 (6 bases). This CDR3 region has 15 residues. The germline CDR1 and CDR2 sequences are MDHEN and SYDVKM. V lost 2 bases, J lost 6 bases, and 13 bases lay in between. The CDR3 DNA reads as TGTGCCAGCAGTTTACCCCGACAGGCCCATGAAAAACTGTTTTTT. It specifies CASSLPRQAHEKLFF. Combining the CDR3 with reference TRBV28 and TRBJ1-4 gives the whole variable domain DVKVTQSSRYLVKRTGEKVFLECVQDMDHENMFWYRQDPGLGLRLIYFSYDVKMKEKGDIPEGYSVSREKKERFSLILESASTNQTSMYLCASSLPRQAHEKLFFGSGTQLSVL.

This chain joins TRBV4-2 and TRBJ1-6; TRBD1 is a possible D gene (5 bases). CDR3 length: 15 residues. Germline lookup yields CDR1 LGHNA and CDR2 YNFKEQ. The V gene lost 0 bases and the J gene lost 7 bases, with 10 bases spanning the gap. This CDR3 is CASSQDATANSPLHF. CDR3 sequence (DNA): TGTGCCAGCAGCCAAGATGCGACAGCCAATTCACCCCTCCACTTT.

The chain has TRBV6-4 and TRBJ2-3; maybe TRBD1 (6 bases). The CDR3 consists of 13 residues. Looked up from germline, CDR1 is MRHNA and CDR2 is SNTAGT. The V end lost 11 bases, the J end lost 0 bases, and 12 bases lay between the germline ends. The CDR3 nucleotides are TGTGCCCCTGGGGGCGGCAGCACAGATACGCAGTATTTT. It yields the protein CAPGGGSTDTQYF.

This clone was detected only a few times. This chain uses TRBV30 with TRBJ1-1; TRBD1 might be the D (5 bases). This CDR3 contains 12 residues. Germline CDR1 and CDR2: GTSNPN and SVGIG (reference sequence). V lost 3 bases to trimming and J lost 5 bases, with 10 bases between them. DNA for the CDR3: TGTGCCTGGAGAGGGGTTGGAACTGAAGCTTTCTTT. Its translation: CAWRGVGTEAFF.

CDR3 nucleotide sequence: TGTGCCAGCAGCTTAACGGGACTCCCGGGGGAGACCCAGTACTTC. Residues: CASSLTGLPGETQYF. The rearrangement uses TRBV7-3 and TRBJ2-5, with D possibly being TRBD2 (6 bases). Trimming stripped 0 bases from V and 5 bases from J, with 13 bases between. The CDR3 spans 15 residues. Germline-derived CDR1 and CDR2 are SGHTA and FQGTGA. Filled out from reference TRBV7-3 and TRBJ2-5, the complete variable domain reads GAGVSQTPSNKVTEKGKYVELRCDPISGHTALYWYRQSLGQGPEFLIYFQGTGAADDSGLPNDRFFAVRPEGSVSTLKIQRTERGDSAVYLCASSLTGLPGETQYFGPGTRLLVL.

This clone was recorded only once. This chain uses TRBV5-1 with TRBJ2-3, with a tentative D call TRBD2 (6 bases). V lost 0 bases and J 6 bases, leaving 14 bases between the germline ends. This CDR3 has 15 amino acids. Germline CDR1 SGHRS, CDR2 YFSETQ. CDR3 nucleotides: TGCGCCAGCAGCTTGGTTGGAGGGCGTGAGGATACGCAGTATTTT. Protein sequence: CASSLVGGREDTQYF.

The V and J genes are TRBV5-1 and TRBJ2-7; 10 bases align to TRBD2. The CDR3 loop spans 16 amino acids. The junction had 4 bases not matched to a gene; V was cut back by 0 bases and J by 1 base. Germline values: CDR1 SGHRS, CDR2 YFSETQ. CDR3 sequence reads: CASSLDSGGGSYEQYF. In DNA form, the CDR3 reads TGCGCCAGCAGCTTGGACAGCGGGGGGGGATCCTACGAGCAGTACTTC. The full variable domain, its missing parts supplied by reference TRBV5-1 and TRBJ2-7, is KAGVTQTPRYLIKTRGQQVTLSCSPISGHRSVSWYQQTPGQGLQFLFEYFSETQRNKGNFPGRFSGRQFSNSRSEMNVSTLELGDSALYLCASSLDSGGGSYEQYFGPGTRLTVT.

The rearrangement uses TRBV19 and TRBJ1-1; D might be TRBD1 (6 bases). This CDR3 contains 13 residues. Trimming stripped 6 bases from V and 4 bases from J, with 12 bases between. Germline V gene data show CDR1 as LNHDA and CDR2 as SQIVND (reference sequence). Written as DNA, the CDR3 is TGTGCCAGTAGGGCCTTAGGGGGCACTGAAGCTTTCTTT. This sequence encodes CASRALGGTEAFF.